This T cell receptor beta chain was sequenced during a study of shared clonotypes between healthy human individuals. Assay execution proceeded at the deep level. Clones were sequenced by immunoSEQ multiplex PCR, and TCRdb holds only the in-frame ones, with some missing. Here the sample spans roughly 2.4 million clones, about 94% being singletons. In the case of this clone: What it binds is unknown.

The germline V gene encodes CDR1 MNHNY and CDR2 SVGAGI (reference sequence). Trimming removed 10 bases from V and 5 bases from J, with 18 bases in between. The CDR3 runs to 14 residues. Study results and limitations: The study found roughly 5% of naive CD4 clonotypes shared across a few donors. The study found lower generation probabilities in non-shared clonotypes than in those shared by all four donors.

The specimen sequenced was naive CD4+ T cells sorted from blood. The subset denotes: CD45RA+ positively selected. The chain uses TRBV6-6 and TRBJ2-1, with D perhaps matching TRBD1 (5 bases). This sequence originates from a man younger than 35 in good health. CDR3 in amino acids: CATKGRTSNNEQFF. CDR3 nucleotide sequence: TGTGCCACCAAGGGCCGGACATCAAACAATGAGCAGTTCTTC.